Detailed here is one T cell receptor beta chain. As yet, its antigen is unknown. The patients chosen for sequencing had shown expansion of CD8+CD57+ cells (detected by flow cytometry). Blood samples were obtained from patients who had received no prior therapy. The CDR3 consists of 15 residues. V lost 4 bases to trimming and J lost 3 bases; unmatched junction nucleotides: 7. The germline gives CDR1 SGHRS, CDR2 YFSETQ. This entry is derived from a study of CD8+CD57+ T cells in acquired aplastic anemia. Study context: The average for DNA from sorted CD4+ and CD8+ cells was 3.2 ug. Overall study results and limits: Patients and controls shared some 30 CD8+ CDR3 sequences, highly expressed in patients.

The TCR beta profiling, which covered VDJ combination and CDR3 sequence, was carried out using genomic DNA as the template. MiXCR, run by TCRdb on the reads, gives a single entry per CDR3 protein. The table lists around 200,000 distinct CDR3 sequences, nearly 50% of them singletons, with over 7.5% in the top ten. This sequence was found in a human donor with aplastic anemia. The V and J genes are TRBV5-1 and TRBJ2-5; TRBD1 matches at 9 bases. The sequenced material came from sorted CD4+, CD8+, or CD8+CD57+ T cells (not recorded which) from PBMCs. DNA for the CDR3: TGCGCCAGCAGCCAGAAGGGACAGGGTGAAGAGACCCAGTACTTC. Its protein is CASSQKGQGEETQYF.